This T cell receptor beta chain originates from a study of blood T cell repertoires in COVID-19. Overall study context: PBMCs, B-cell-depleted T cells, or T cells provided the cDNA or gDNA that made up the material.

Sequenced by immunoSEQ multiplex PCR; TCRdb stores in-frame clones only, minus some. The sample has 200,000 to 250,000 clones, around 84% seen once. The germline CDR1 and CDR2 sequences are SNHLY and FYNNEI. The trim removed 5 bases at V and 0 bases at J, leaving 2 bases unmatched. The length of the CDR3 is 14 residues. In this sample, this clone turned up a few times. Sequencing was carried out using peripheral blood. The sequence was obtained from a man aged 45 to 65 with active or convalescent COVID-19. The genes are TRBV2 and TRBJ1-1; 8 nucleotides align to TRBD1. CDR3 nucleotides: TGTGCCAGCAGTCCGGACAGGGTGAACACTGAAGCTTTCTTT. This sequence encodes CASSPDRVNTEAFF.